A selection of T cell receptor beta chains follows, all from one sample in a study of radiotherapy plus CTLA-4 blockade in lung cancer. Sequencing was performed with immunoSEQ multiplex PCR; in TCRdb, only in-frame clones are kept and a portion is missing. This table has about 110,000 clones, about 85% appearing once. Sequenced material: peripheral blood, taken from a patient treated with radiotherapy plus ipilimumab. The receptor source for this set is a human donor with non-small cell lung cancer that progressed on radiotherapy plus ipilimumab. Some clones in this sample may be carry-over from other donors' samples. Each CDR3 is given with its conserved first and last residue. D genes are given only for firm matches. Some rows have no size entry. The others give once, few or many, or a class for an expanded clone.

d_call j_call clone_size v_call cdr3_aa cdr3_nt
. TRBJ1-4 . TRBV7-6 CASSPAGPGEKLFF TGTGCCAGCAGCCCGGCGGGGCCGGGGGAAAAACTGTTTTTT
TRBD1 TRBJ1-1 . TRBV29-1 CSVPGQGNTEAFF TGCAGCGTTCCTGGACAGGGGAACACTGAAGCTTTCTTT
TRBD1 TRBJ1-2 . TRBV28 CASSSGLGGTERDGYTF TGTGCCAGCAGTTCGGGATTAGGCGGGACAGAAAGGGATGGCTACACCTTC
TRBD1 TRBJ2-2 . TRBV5-1 CASSLESDRGLNTGELFF TGCGCCAGCAGCTTGGAGAGCGACAGGGGGCTTAACACCGGGGAGCTGTTTTTT
. TRBJ1-1 . TRBV4-2 CASSQDTREPEAFF TGTGCCAGCAGCCAAGACACCAGGGAGCCCGAAGCTTTCTTT
. TRBJ2-7 . TRBV7-2 CASSSTGRTYEQYF TGTGCCAGCAGCTCCACGGGGAGGACCTACGAGCAGTACTTC
. TRBJ1-6 . TRBV11-1 CASSRAYNSPLHF TGTGCCAGCAGCCGCGCCTATAATTCACCCCTCCACTTT
. TRBJ2-7 . TRBV6-5 CASSARSRGHEQYF TGTGCCAGCAGTGCGCGGTCCCGGGGCCACGAGCAGTACTTC
TRBD1 TRBJ2-2 . TRBV6-6 CASSYTGTGGPGELFF TGTGCCAGCAGTTACACCGGGACAGGGGGTCCCGGGGAGCTGTTTTTT
. TRBJ1-2 . TRBV30 CAWSVGGSGYGYTF TGTGCCTGGAGTGTAGGTGGGTCGGGCTATGGCTACACCTTC
. TRBJ2-2 . TRBV6-6 CASSYGVESGELFF TGTGCCAGCAGTTACGGGGTGGAATCCGGGGAGCTGTTTTTT
. TRBJ2-3 . TRBV6-6 CASSYGSLLTDTQYF TGCGCCAGCAGTTACGGGTCCCTTCTCACAGATACGCAGTATTTT
. TRBJ2-5 few TRBV5-1 CASSLGLAETQYF TGCGCCAGCAGCTTGGGGCTAGCAGAGACCCAGTACTTC
. TRBJ1-2 . TRBV5-1 CASSSGQNYGYTF TGCGCCAGCAGCTCAGGACAGAACTATGGCTACACCTTC
. TRBJ2-3 . TRBV27 CASSLPDPGDTTQYF TGTGCCAGCAGTTTACCCGACCCCGGAGATACTACGCAGTATTTT
. TRBJ1-2 . TRBV5-8 CASSLARTGIYGYTF TGTGCCAGCAGCTTGGCCCGCACAGGGATCTATGGCTACACCTTC
. TRBJ2-5 few TRBV7-2 CASSSTGGEETQYF TGTGCCAGCAGTTCAACAGGGGGGGAAGAGACCCAGTACTTC
. TRBJ1-5 . TRBV4-3 CASSQDAAGAPGPQHF TGCGCCAGCAGCCAAGATGCGGCAGGGGCCCCCGGGCCCCAGCATTTT
TRBD1 TRBJ2-7 . TRBV18 CASSPLGGTGMGSYEQYF TGTGCCAGCTCACCATTAGGGGGGACAGGTATGGGATCCTACGAGCAGTACTTC
TRBD2 TRBJ2-2 . TRBV7-6 CASSLLGLEDTGELFF TGTGCCAGCAGCCTATTAGGACTAGAAGATACCGGGGAGCTGTTTTTT
. TRBJ2-3 . TRBV30 CAWSTSPTPGADTQYF TGTGCCTGGAGTACTTCTCCTACCCCGGGGGCAGATACGCAGTATTTT
TRBD1 TRBJ2-5 . TRBV18 CASSPGQQETQYF TGTGCCAGCTCACCGGGACAGCAAGAGACCCAGTACTTC
. TRBJ1-4 . TRBV28 CASSGPGRDPSYATNEKLFF TGTGCCAGCAGCGGCCCGGGACGCGATCCGAGTTATGCAACTAATGAAAAACTGTTTTTT
. TRBJ1-2 once TRBV5-4 CASSLTPPNYGYTF TGTGCCAGCAGCTTGACACCGCCTAACTATGGCTACACCTTC
. TRBJ2-3 . TRBV18 CASSTGETQYF TGTGCCAGCTCTACGGGCGAGACGCAGTATTTT
. TRBJ2-3 . TRBV5-1 CASSADWRGGTQYF TGCGCCAGCAGCGCGGACTGGAGGGGTGGTACGCAGTATTTT
TRBD1 TRBJ2-7 . TRBV7-2 CASSQSKGQPYYEQYF TGTGCCAGCAGCCAGTCAAAGGGACAGCCTTACTACGAGCAGTACTTC